Listed here are 25 T cell receptor beta chains from one sample, sequenced in a study of T cells expressing NK-cell markers. Reanalyzing the 5' RACE reads, TCRdb keeps one entry per CDR3 protein, without DNA. This table lists about 460,000 distinct CDR3 sequences. The sequenced sample was blood T cells: a sorted CD56 or NKG2C T cell subset, CD4+ or CD8+ T cells, or bulk PBMC T cells (not recorded which). These receptors originate from a woman aged 45-59 years in good health.

This chain links TRBV5-1 with TRBJ1-2. The CDR3 is made up of 13 amino acids. Germline CDR1 reads SGHRS; CDR2 reads YFSETQ. CDR3: CASSPRDNYGYTF.

The V gene is TRBV19, the J gene TRBJ2-3; the D call from TCRdb, TRBD1, cannot be confirmed without DNA. The CDR3 is 16 residues long. Germline CDR1 reads LNHDA; CDR2 reads SQIVND (reference sequence). The CDR3 is CASNRDAARGTDTQYF.

V usage is TRBV11-2 and J usage is TRBJ2-3; TCRdb indicates TRBD1, and absent DNA this call remains unverified. The CDR3 spans 18 residues. Germline CDR1 is SGHAT and CDR2 is FQNNGV. The CDR3 region is CASSLAQDRGRSTDTQYF.

The chain employs TRBV9 and TRBJ2-3. Per the germline V gene, CDR1 is SGDLS and CDR2 is YYNGEE. The CDR3 totals 15 residues. The CDR3 sequence is CASSPRGAGVDTQYF. The full variable domain, completed using reference TRBV9 and TRBJ2-3, is DSGVTQTPKHLITATGQRVTLRCSPRSGDLSVYWYQQSLDQGLQFLIQYYNGEERAKGNILERFSAQQFPDLHSELNLSSLELGDSALYFCASSPRGAGVDTQYFGPGTRLTVL.

The V call is TRBV12-3 or TRBV12-4, the J call TRBJ2-7; with no DNA, the TCRdb D assignment of TRBD1 cannot be verified. This CDR3 comprises 14 residues. This chain's CDR3 is CASSLRDRGDEQYF.

The chain recombines TRBV29-1 with TRBJ2-1; the TRBD2 assignment by TCRdb is unverifiable without DNA. In germline, CDR1 is SQVTM, CDR2 ANQGSEA. The CDR3 loop spans 17 amino acids. The CDR3 sequence: CSVDAGLARGVYNEQFF.

This sequence joins TRBV6-5 and TRBJ2-1; TCRdb's assignment of TRBD1 cannot be checked, as there is no DNA. The CDR3 sequence is 13 residues long. The germline gives CDR1 MNHEY, CDR2 SVGAGI. Here the CDR3 reads CASRRTGENEQFF.

The rearrangement links TRBV20-1 to TRBJ2-1; TCRdb's D call of TRBD2 is untestable without DNA. CDR3 length equals 13 residues. Germline V lookup: CDR1 DFQATT, CDR2 SNEGSKA (reference sequence). CDR3 in amino acids: CSAWLAGIGEQFF.

The rearrangement uses TRBV12-3 or TRBV12-4 and TRBJ1-2; lacking DNA, the TRBD1 call made by TCRdb goes unchecked. CDR3 size: 15 residues. CDR3 sequence reads: CASSLEGGAGDGYTF.

The chain recombines TRBV7-9 with TRBJ2-1; lacking DNA, the TRBD1 call made by TCRdb goes unchecked. Germline V lookup: CDR1 SEHNR, CDR2 FQNEAQ (reference sequence). CDR3 size: 15 residues. The CDR3 region is CASSGRRGADNEQFF.

The V gene is TRBV27, the J gene TRBJ1-1; the TRBD1 assignment by TCRdb is unverifiable without DNA. From germline, CDR1 is MNHEY and CDR2 SMNVEV (reference sequence). This CDR3 comprises 16 residues. The CDR3 loop is CASSPMGWGARAEAFF.

The chain couples TRBV27 to TRBJ2-1; the D call of TRBD2 rests on TCRdb alone, since no DNA is present to check it. Germline CDR1 is MNHEY and CDR2 is SMNVEV (reference sequence). The CDR3 has 15 amino acids. The CDR3 sequence is CASSLTTSGRNEQFF.

V and J are TRBV9 and TRBJ2-2; the D gene TCRdb calls, TRBD2, cannot be checked with no DNA. Looked up from germline, CDR1 is SGDLS and CDR2 is YYNGEE. The CDR3 is 17 residues long. CDR3 loop: CASSAGTSGLQTGELFF.

The chain employs TRBV27 and TRBJ2-2; TCRdb outputs TRBD1, but without DNA this stays unchecked. CDR1 MNHEY and CDR2 SMNVEV come from the germline V gene (reference sequence). The CDR3 loop spans 18 amino acids. The CDR3 sequence is CASKQPWTGHTNTGELFF.

The chain recombines TRBV5-1 with TRBJ2-7; lacking DNA, the TRBD1 call made by TCRdb goes unchecked. Per the germline V gene, CDR1 is SGHRS and CDR2 is YFSETQ. The CDR3 loop spans 12 amino acids. Here the CDR3 reads CASRDGLYEQYF.

The V call is TRBV20-1, the J call TRBJ2-1; TCRdb proposes TRBD2, but this gene call is untestable without DNA. Germline loops: CDR1 DFQATT, CDR2 SNEGSKA (reference sequence). This CDR3 has 12 residues. The CDR3 region is CSADRTANEQFF.

The chain uses TRBV4-1 and TRBJ2-2; TCRdb selects TRBD2, and the lack of DNA leaves this call unchecked. This CDR3 is built from 13 residues. Germline CDR1 MGHRA, CDR2 YSYEKL. The CDR3 sequence is CASLGRGTGELFF.

The chain employs TRBV20-1 and TRBJ2-3. The CDR3 length is 11 residues. From germline, CDR1 is DFQATT and CDR2 SNEGSKA (reference sequence). The CDR3 sequence is CSAPRDTTQYF.

V and J are TRBV6-7 and TRBJ2-1; TCRdb gives TRBD2 as the D gene, but with no DNA this cannot be confirmed. TRBV6-7 counts as an open reading frame of uncertain function. The CDR3 runs 14 residues. The CDR3 reads CASSYLTSANEQFF.

The chain carries TRBV9 and TRBJ2-3; with no DNA, the TCRdb D assignment of TRBD2 cannot be verified. This CDR3 spans 15 amino acids. Per germline, CDR1 SGDLS and CDR2 YYNGEE. The CDR3 loop reads CASSVGASGTDTQYF.

The chain employs TRBV6-1 and TRBJ2-2; the D gene TCRdb calls, TRBD1, cannot be checked with no DNA. Per germline, CDR1 MNHNS and CDR2 SASEGT. This CDR3 comprises 15 residues. The CDR3 loop reads CASSTQGANTGELFF.

The chain is built from TRBV6-6 and TRBJ2-3; the TCRdb call, TRBD2, lacks DNA for checking. Germline CDR1 reads MNHNY; CDR2 reads SVGAGI (reference sequence). The CDR3 is 14 residues long. This CDR3 reads CASSPSVGADTQYF.

The rearrangement links TRBV3-1 to TRBJ2-5; checking the TCRdb D call of TRBD1 is not possible without DNA. This CDR3 has 16 amino acids. Germline V gene data show CDR1 as LGHDT and CDR2 as YNNKEL (reference sequence). The CDR3 spells CASSQGYRGLSETQYF.

This chain connects TRBV15 to TRBJ1-2. CDR1 is LNHNV, CDR2 YYDKDF, per germline (reference sequence). The CDR3 extends over 13 amino acids. The CDR3 sequence: CATSKREGSGYTF.

The V and J genes are TRBV27 and TRBJ1-3. Germline loops: CDR1 MNHEY, CDR2 SMNVEV (reference sequence). The CDR3 contains 13 residues. CDR3 region: CASRGNSGNTIYF.